Below are 9 T cell receptor beta chains sequenced from a single sample in a study of T cell responses to AZD1222 COVID-19 vaccine. Sequenced by immunoSEQ multiplex PCR; TCRdb stores in-frame clones only, minus some. The sample shows 100,000 to 120,000 clones, about 81% of them seen only once. The material was peripheral blood, obtained on day 0 of AZD1222 vaccination. These receptors came from an adult in good health.

The V and J genes are TRBV11-1 and TRBJ2-3; TRBD2 agrees at 11 bases. Trimming removed 5 bases from V and 3 bases from J; junction bases left unmatched: 7. This CDR3 region has 16 residues. Germline V gene lookup returns CDR1 SGHAT and CDR2 FQDESV (reference sequence). The CDR3 DNA reads TGTGCCAGCAGCGTAATAGCGGGGGGGCTGACAGATACGCAGTATTTT. It is translated as CASSVIAGGLTDTQYF.

The chain couples TRBV2 to TRBJ2-2, with TRBD2 as a possible D gene (7 bases). Germline lookup yields CDR1 SNHLY and CDR2 FYNNEI. Trimming took off 7 bases at V and 3 bases at J, with 12 bases between the two ends. The CDR3 length is 14 residues. The CDR3 DNA is TGTGCCAGCATGGGGGGGCCCTACACCGGGGAGCTGTTTTTT. Translated: CASMGGPYTGELFF. Combining the CDR3 with reference TRBV2 and TRBJ2-2 gives the whole variable domain EPEVTQTPSHQVTQMGQEVILRCVPISNHLYFYWYRQILGQKVEFLVSFYNNEISEKSEIFDDQFSVERPDGSNFTLKIRSTKLEDSAMYFCASMGGPYTGELFFGEGSRLTVL.

J is TRBJ2-7 and V is TRBV10-1, with TRBD2 identical over 8 bases. V lost 4 bases, J lost 2 bases, and 7 bases stayed unmatched. CDR3 size: 15 residues. From germline, CDR1 is WNHNN and CDR2 SYGVQD (reference sequence). The DNA of the CDR3 is TGCGCCAGCAGTGGGGCGGGGGGCGAGCCCTACGAGCAGTACTTC. It encodes CASSGAGGEPYEQYF.

This chain uses TRBV4-3 with TRBJ1-2; D uncertain. Trimming removed 1 base from V and 3 bases from J, with 15 bases in between. The germline V gene has CDR1 LGHNA and CDR2 YSLEER. This CDR3 contains 16 residues. In DNA, the CDR3 is TGCGCCAGCAGCCAAGTGATCCCGGGGAGGGACTATGGCTACACCTTC. Encoded protein: CASSQVIPGRDYGYTF.

This chain joins TRBV7-2 and TRBJ1-2, with D perhaps matching TRBD1 (5 bases). The ends were cut back, 5 bases at V and 4 bases at J, with 14 bases in the middle. The length of the CDR3 is 14 residues. Germline CDR1 reads SGHTA; CDR2 reads FQGNSA. CDR3 coding DNA: TGTGCCAGCAGCCACGATAGCAGGGTCTATGGCTACACCTTC. Translated, it gives CASSHDSRVYGYTF.

This chain uses TRBV3-1 (or the pseudogene TRBV3-2) with TRBJ1-2, with no clear D. Per germline, CDR1 LGHDT and CDR2 YNNKEL (reference sequence). The CDR3 contains 14 residues. Trimming cost V 2 bases and J 4 bases, with 11 bases left between them. The CDR3 reads CASSQFLGTYGYTF. The DNA of the CDR3 is TGTGCCAGCAGCCAATTCCTGGGCACCTATGGCTACACCTTC.

The V gene is TRBV27, the J gene TRBJ2-1; 11 bases align to TRBD2. The germline CDR1 and CDR2 sequences are MNHEY and SMNVEV (reference sequence). J gave up 7 bases and V 4 bases, and 6 bases lay outside the gene matches. The CDR3 has 15 residues. The CDR3 DNA reads as TGTGCCAGCAGTTCAACTAGCGGGGGCTCTAATGAGCAGTTCTTC. This codes for CASSSTSGGSNEQFF.

This sequence joins TRBV11-2 and TRBJ1-1; 9 bases match TRBD1. CDR3 length: 15 amino acids. With V trimmed by 5 bases and J by 1 base, 5 bases remained unmatched. Germline-derived CDR1 and CDR2 are SGHAT and FQNNGV. The CDR3 nucleotides read TGTGCCAGCAGCCGAACGACAGGGGGGAACACTGAAGCTTTCTTT. Amino acid sequence: CASSRTTGGNTEAFF. The full variable domain, rest sourced from reference TRBV11-2 and TRBJ1-1, is EAGVAQSPRYKIIEKRQSVAFWCNPISGHATLYWYQQILGQGPKLLIQFQNNGVVDDSQLPKDRFSAERLKGVDSTLKIQPAKLEDSAVYLCASSRTTGGNTEAFFGQGTRLTVV.

This clone was detected only once. The V gene is TRBV5-6, the J gene TRBJ2-7; maybe TRBD1 (5 bases). Trimming shortened V by 3 bases and J by 6 bases, and 10 bases separated the two germline ends. The CDR3 has 12 amino acids. Germline assignment: CDR1 SGHDT and CDR2 YYEEEE. The chain's CDR3 is CASSSSGFEQYF. CDR3 bases: TGTGCCAGCAGCTCCTCAGGGTTCGAGCAGTACTTC.